This is a list of T cell receptor beta chains from one sample in a study of T cell responses to AZD1222 COVID-19 vaccine. Generated by immunoSEQ multiplex PCR, the TCRdb table keeps only in-frame clones and is missing some. The table lists about 190,000 clones, approximately 92% of them singletons. The source material was peripheral blood, sampled on day 0 of AZD1222 vaccination. The receptor source for this set is an adult in good health. Both conserved end residues are part of each CDR3. Each record gives: D gene, CDR3 length, J gene, clone size, V gene, CDR3 DNA, CDR3 protein. A D gene is named only where the DNA matches it firmly. Size values are once, few and many counts, or a class for expanded clones, and some rows have none.

TRBD1	15	TRBJ2-1	NA	TRBV12-5	TGTGCTAGTGCACAGGGACAGGGGGCTTTCGATGAGCAGTTCTTC	CASAQGQGAFDEQFF
NA	11	TRBJ2-1	NA	TRBV12-3/TRBV12-4	TGTGCCAGCAGTCAGGGTAATGAGCAGTTCTTC	CASSQGNEQFF
NA	15	TRBJ1-3	NA	TRBV10-3	TGTGCCATCAGTGAAGGACCAATCTCTGGAAACACCATATATTTT	CAISEGPISGNTIYF
TRBD1	14	TRBJ1-6	NA	TRBV19	TGTGCCAGTAGCCGGGACAGGGGTTTTTCACCCCTCCACTTT	CASSRDRGFSPLHF
NA	13	TRBJ1-4	NA	TRBV7-8	TGTGCCAGCAGCCGCTCGACGGAGGAAAAACTGTTTTTT	CASSRSTEEKLFF
NA	11	TRBJ1-1	NA	TRBV20-1	TGCAGTGCTACTGAGTCCACTGAAGCTTTCTTT	CSATESTEAFF
TRBD2	15	TRBJ2-1	NA	TRBV4-1	TGCGCCAGCAGCCCAGTGGGGACTAGCGGGGGGGAGCAGTTCTTC	CASSPVGTSGGEQFF
NA	15	TRBJ1-2	NA	TRBV4-3	TGCGCCAGCAGCCAAGTTGTGGGGATAAACTATGGCTACACCTTC	CASSQVVGINYGYTF
NA	13	TRBJ1-2	once	TRBV7-9	TGTGCCAGCAGCTTAAGACAGGTGGAGGGCTACACCTTC	CASSLRQVEGYTF
NA	12	TRBJ1-5	NA	TRBV19	TGTGCCGGGGGGACAAAGGCTCAGCCCCAGCATTTT	CAGGTKAQPQHF
NA	13	TRBJ2-3	once	TRBV9	TGTGCCAGCAGCACTACCTGGACAGATACGCAGTATTTT	CASSTTWTDTQYF
NA	16	TRBJ2-2	NA	TRBV5-1	TGCGCCAGCAGGGGGGGCGGGACAGCGAACACCGGGGAGCTGTTTTTT	CASRGGGTANTGELFF
TRBD2	15	TRBJ2-1	NA	TRBV24-1	TGTGCCACCAGTACGACTAGCTTATCCTACAATGAGCAGTTCTTC	CATSTTSLSYNEQFF
NA	14	TRBJ2-2	NA	TRBV30	TGTGCCTGGAGTGTAATCAGGGCGAGCGGGGAGCTGTTTTTT	CAWSVIRASGELFF
TRBD1	12	TRBJ1-5	NA	TRBV28	TGTGCCAGCAGTTTAAGGGGGCGTCCCCAGCATTTT	CASSLRGRPQHF
TRBD1	13	TRBJ1-1	once	TRBV19	TGTGCCAGTAGTATTGGGACAGGAGTCTGGGCTTTCTTT	CASSIGTGVWAFF
NA	16	TRBJ2-1	NA	TRBV15	TGTGCCACCAGCAGAGCGGGGGAGAGCTCCTACAATGAGCAGTTCTTC	CATSRAGESSYNEQFF
NA	15	TRBJ1-5	few	TRBV19	TGTGCCAGTAGTCCGGGGGGAACAGCGAATCAGCCCCAGCATTTT	CASSPGGTANQPQHF
NA	15	TRBJ2-4	NA	TRBV2	TGTGCCAGCACGCCTGACAGTATAGCCAAAAACATTCAGTACTTC	CASTPDSIAKNIQYF
NA	15	TRBJ1-1	NA	TRBV18	TGTGCCAGCTCACCCCGGCGGGAGGGGCTCACTGAAGCTTTCTTT	CASSPRREGLTEAFF
TRBD1	13	TRBJ1-2	NA	TRBV10-3	TGTGCCATCAGTACGGACAGGGACTATGGCTACACCTTC	CAISTDRDYGYTF
NA	17	TRBJ1-2	NA	TRBV7-2	TGTGCCAGCAGCTTAGGCCCGGGATCTATTGGAGGCTATGGCTACACCTTC	CASSLGPGSIGGYGYTF
NA	13	TRBJ1-1	NA	TRBV15	TGTGCCACCAGAAGGGAAGTGAACACTGAAGCTTTCTTT	CATRREVNTEAFF
NA	16	TRBJ1-6	NA	TRBV27	TGTGCCACCCACCACGACCGACCGGCCAGGGATTCACCCCTCCACTTT	CATHHDRPARDSPLHF
NA	13	TRBJ2-1	once	TRBV5-1	TGCGCCAGCAGCTTGGCCAGAGACAATGAGCAGTTCTTC	CASSLARDNEQFF
NA	13	TRBJ2-1	NA	TRBV24-1	TGTGCCACCGGTAGAGACTCCTACAATGAGCAGTTCTTC	CATGRDSYNEQFF
NA	13	TRBJ2-7	once	TRBV5-6	TGTGCCAGCAGCTTTGGGCAGAACTACGAGCAGTACTTC	CASSFGQNYEQYF
TRBD2	12	TRBJ2-1	NA	TRBV29-1	TGCAGCGTTGAAGGACTAGCGGGGGGGAAGTTCTTC	CSVEGLAGGKFF
TRBD1	17	TRBJ1-6	NA	TRBV2	TGTGCCAGCAGTCGAAATCTTGTGACAGGGGAAGGTTCACCCCTCCACTTT	CASSRNLVTGEGSPLHF
TRBD1	14	TRBJ1-5	NA	TRBV19	TGTGCCAGTAGTCAAAGGACAGGAGGTCAGCCCCAGCATTTT	CASSQRTGGQPQHF
NA	16	TRBJ1-1	NA	TRBV18	TGTGCCAGCTCAGTAGGAGGGGAACTAAGGTACACTGAAGCTTTCTTT	CASSVGGELRYTEAFF
NA	15	TRBJ1-4	NA	TRBV6-5	TGTGCCAGCAGTAGACTACAGGGAGTCGACGAAAAACTGTTTTTT	CASSRLQGVDEKLFF
TRBD1	14	TRBJ2-7	once	TRBV30	TGTGCCTGGAGAAGGACAGGGGGAACCTACGAGCAGTACTTC	CAWRRTGGTYEQYF
TRBD1	15	TRBJ1-1	NA	TRBV7-2	TGTGCCAGCAGCACAAACAGGGGGGGTAACACTGAAGCTTTCTTT	CASSTNRGGNTEAFF
TRBD1	14	TRBJ2-1	NA	TRBV3-1/TRBV3-2	TGTGCCAGCAGCCACCCGACAGGGGTGCATGAGCAGTTCTTC	CASSHPTGVHEQFF
NA	12	TRBJ1-1	NA	TRBV5-6	TGTGCCAGCAGCCCAGGAGGAACTGAAGCTTTCTTT	CASSPGGTEAFF
NA	11	TRBJ1-3	NA	TRBV19	TGTGCCAGCCGCTCTGGAAACACCATATATTTT	CASRSGNTIYF
TRBD1	15	TRBJ1-2	NA	TRBV23-1	TGCGCCAGCAGTCCCCGGGAAGGGGGCGGCTATGGCTACACCTTC	CASSPREGGGYGYTF
NA	16	TRBJ2-6	NA	TRBV15	TGTGCCACCAGCAGAGGGGGGATTGCTGGGGCCAACGTCCTGACTTTC	CATSRGGIAGANVLTF
NA	14	TRBJ1-5	NA	TRBV9	TGTGCCAGCAGCGTAGCAGGGATGGATCAGCCCCAGCATTTT	CASSVAGMDQPQHF
NA	13	TRBJ1-5	NA	TRBV10-3	TGTGCCATCAGCTGGGACCGCAATCAGCCCCAGCATTTT	CAISWDRNQPQHF
TRBD1	14	TRBJ2-7	NA	TRBV25-1	TGTGCCAGCAGTGAGGGACAGGGTATCCACGAGCAGTACTTC	CASSEGQGIHEQYF
NA	15	TRBJ1-1	NA	TRBV16	TGTGCCAGCAGCCAATTTGGTACAACCAACACTGAAGCTTTCTTT	CASSQFGTTNTEAFF
NA	16	TRBJ1-5	NA	TRBV7-8	TGTGCCAGCAGCTTAGAACAGGGTTCGAGCAATCAGCCCCAGCATTTT	CASSLEQGSSNQPQHF
NA	16	TRBJ1-5	NA	TRBV7-8	TGTGCCAGCAGCCCCGTTGGGGAGAGTCGCAATCAGCCCCAGCATTTT	CASSPVGESRNQPQHF
TRBD1	14	TRBJ2-7	NA	TRBV15	TGTGCCACCAGCAGAGCGCCAGGGGGCTACGAGCAGTACTTC	CATSRAPGGYEQYF
NA	12	TRBJ1-4	NA	TRBV7-2	TGTGCCAGCGGTTCCGAGTACGAAAAACTGTTTTTT	CASGSEYEKLFF
NA	11	TRBJ1-1	once	TRBV7-9	TGTGCCAGCAGCTTAGTCGAAGAGGCTTTCTTT	CASSLVEEAFF
NA	19	TRBJ1-4	NA	TRBV7-9	TGTGCCAGCAGCCTTCCCGGGACGTCCCCTGTTGCAACTAATGAAAAACTGTTTTTT	CASSLPGTSPVATNEKLFF
NA	13	TRBJ1-5	NA	TRBV12-3/TRBV12-4	TGTGCCAGCAGTTGGGGTTCCAATCAGCCCCAGCATTTT	CASSWGSNQPQHF
NA	16	TRBJ2-3	NA	TRBV7-9	TGTGCCAGCAGCTTGGCGGACTCTTTTAGCACAGATACGCAGTATTTT	CASSLADSFSTDTQYF
TRBD1	14	TRBJ1-2	NA	TRBV4-1	TGCGCCAGCAGCCAAGATCAGACAGGGAAAGGCTACACCTTC	CASSQDQTGKGYTF
NA	13	TRBJ1-1	NA	TRBV18	TGTGCCAGCTCACCTTCCAGGGACACTGAAGCTTTCTTT	CASSPSRDTEAFF
NA	14	TRBJ1-2	NA	TRBV7-2	TGTGCCAGCAGCTTAAGTACAGTCGGTCGAGGCTACACCTTC	CASSLSTVGRGYTF